The sequence of this TCR beta chain was determined in a study of blood T cell repertoires in COVID-19. CDR1 is SQVTM and CDR2 is ANQGSEA in the germline V gene. This CDR3 is 12 amino acids long. V lost 4 bases to trimming and J lost 5 bases, with 11 bases between them. The repertoire was sequenced with immunoSEQ multiplex PCR; TCRdb's copy has only in-frame clones and lacks some. The table lists around 59,000 clones, roughly 70% of them singletons. This sequence was found in a woman aged 50 to 65 with active or convalescent COVID-19. This sequence joins TRBV29-1 and TRBJ2-5, with D uncertain. The sequenced sample consisted of peripheral blood. For the CDR3, the DNA is TGCAGCGTTGGGGTGCTAGAGGAGACCCAGTACTTC. This sequence encodes CSVGVLEETQYF.